This is a list of T cell receptor beta chains from one sample in a study of blood T cell repertoires in COVID-19. Method: immunoSEQ multiplex PCR; TCRdb's copy keeps in-frame clones and lacks some. The sample yields 200,000 to 300,000 clones, approximately 86% seen once. Sequencing was done on a sample of peripheral blood. Receptor source: a man aged 25-45 years with active or convalescent COVID-19. Both conserved end residues are part of each CDR3. The D gene is left open where the match is weak. Some rows have no size entry. The others give once, few or many, or a class for an expanded clone.

>TRBJ1-5|18|TRBV7-9|TRBD1|-
TGTGCCAGCAGCTTAGCTACCGGGACAGGAGATAGCAATCAGCCCCAGCATTTT
CASSLATGTGDSNQPQHF
>TRBJ2-3|19|TRBV5-1|TRBD2|-
TGCGCCAGCAGCTTGGGGCGGCGGGGGGGCGGCTCTGACACAGATACGCAGTATTTT
CASSLGRRGGGSDTDTQYF
>TRBJ2-4|15|TRBV9|-|-
TGTGCCAGCAGCGCGATAGGACAGCCAAAAAACATTCAGTACTTC
CASSAIGQPKNIQYF
>TRBJ1-2|16|TRBV3-1/TRBV3-2|TRBD1|-
TGTGCCAGCAGGGGCATGGACAGGGTAGGGAACTATGGCTACACCTTC
CASRGMDRVGNYGYTF
>TRBJ2-1|14|TRBV4-3|-|once
TGCGCCAGCAGCCCGACAGATGGGGACAATGAGCAGTTCTTC
CASSPTDGDNEQFF
>TRBJ2-4|14|TRBV5-4|TRBD2|once
TGTGCCAGCAGCTTCCCCGCGGGGGAAAACATTCAGTACTTC
CASSFPAGENIQYF
>TRBJ2-2|16|TRBV7-6|-|-
TGTGCCAGCAGCCATTACCCTGGGCCGAACACCGGGGAGCTGTTTTTT
CASSHYPGPNTGELFF
>TRBJ1-1|17|TRBV25-1|-|-
TGTGCCAGCAGTGAAAATCCTCCGGGGGTCTCCCCCACTGAAGCTTTCTTT
CASSENPPGVSPTEAFF
>TRBJ2-1|11|TRBV11-3|-|-
TGTGCCAGGGGGGGACAGAATGAGCAGTTCTTC
CARGGQNEQFF
>TRBJ2-3|15|TRBV2|TRBD2|-
TGTGCCAGCTTAGGTCAGCGGGGAAGCACAGATACGCAGTATTTT
CASLGQRGSTDTQYF
>TRBJ2-3|15|TRBV7-2|-|-
TGTGCCAGCACCTTGCTGGGGCAACGCACAGATACGCAGTATTTT
CASTLLGQRTDTQYF
>TRBJ1-5|14|TRBV6-2/TRBV6-3|-|-
TGTGCCAGCAGTTGGAGCTATAGCAATCAGCCCCAGCATTTT
CASSWSYSNQPQHF
>TRBJ2-1|14|TRBV6-5|-|-
TGTGCCAGCAGTTACTCCTCGGGGGGCCCAGAGCAGTTCTTC
CASSYSSGGPEQFF
>TRBJ2-2|17|TRBV11-2|TRBD2|-
TGTGCCAGCAGCCGGACTAGCGGGGGGAAAGACACCGGGGAGCTGTTTTTT
CASSRTSGGKDTGELFF
>TRBJ1-5|18|TRBV7-7|-|-
TGTGCCAGCAGCTTAGATAAGTATGACAGACATAGCAATCAGCCCCAGCATTTT
CASSLDKYDRHSNQPQHF
>TRBJ2-3|14|TRBV7-8|TRBD2|-
TGTGCCAGCAGACTAGCGGGGAGCACAGATACGCAGTATTTT
CASRLAGSTDTQYF